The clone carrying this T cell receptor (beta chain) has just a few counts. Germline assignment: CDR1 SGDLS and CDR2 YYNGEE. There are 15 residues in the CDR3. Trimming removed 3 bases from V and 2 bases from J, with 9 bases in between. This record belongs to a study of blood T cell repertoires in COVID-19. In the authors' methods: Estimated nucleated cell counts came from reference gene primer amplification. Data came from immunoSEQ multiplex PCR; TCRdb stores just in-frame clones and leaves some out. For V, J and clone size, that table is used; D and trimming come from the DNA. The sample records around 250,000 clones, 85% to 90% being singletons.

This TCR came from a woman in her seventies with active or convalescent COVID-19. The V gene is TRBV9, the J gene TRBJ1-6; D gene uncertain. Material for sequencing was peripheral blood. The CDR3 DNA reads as TGTGCCAGCAGCGCGACCGGGGCCTATAATTCACCCCTCCACTTT. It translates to CASSATGAYNSPLHF.